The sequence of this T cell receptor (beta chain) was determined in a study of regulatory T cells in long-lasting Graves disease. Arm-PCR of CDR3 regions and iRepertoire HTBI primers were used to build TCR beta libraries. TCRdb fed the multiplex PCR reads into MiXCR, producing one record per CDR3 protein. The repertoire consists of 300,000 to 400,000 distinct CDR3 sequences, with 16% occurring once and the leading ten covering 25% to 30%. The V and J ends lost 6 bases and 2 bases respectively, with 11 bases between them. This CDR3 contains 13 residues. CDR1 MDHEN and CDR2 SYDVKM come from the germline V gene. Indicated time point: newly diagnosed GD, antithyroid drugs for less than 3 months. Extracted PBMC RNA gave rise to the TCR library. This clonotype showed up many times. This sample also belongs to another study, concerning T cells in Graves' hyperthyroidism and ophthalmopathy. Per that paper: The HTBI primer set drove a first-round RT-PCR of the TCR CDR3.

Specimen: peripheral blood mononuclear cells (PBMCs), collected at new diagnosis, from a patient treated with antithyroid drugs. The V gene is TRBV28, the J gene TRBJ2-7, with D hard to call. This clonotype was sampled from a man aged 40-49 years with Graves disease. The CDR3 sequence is CASSSLGPYEQYF. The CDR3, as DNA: TGTGCCAGCAGCTCGTTAGGACCCTACGAGCAGTACTTC.